The 9 T cell receptor beta chains reported below all come from one sample, sequenced in a study of blood T cell repertoires in COVID-19. TCRdb's copy holds only in-frame clones and misses some; the assay was immunoSEQ multiplex PCR. The data hold some 150,000 clones, with about four fifths observed a single time. The sample was peripheral blood. All receptors derive from a woman older than 75 in a cohort sampled during active or convalescent COVID-19.

The gene calls are TRBV7-3 and TRBJ2-3; D is perhaps TRBD1 (6 bases). The germline gives CDR1 SGHTA, CDR2 FQGTGA. V dropped 2 bases and J dropped 10 bases, with 13 bases sitting between them. The CDR3 has 13 residues. In DNA form, the CDR3 reads TGTGCCAGCAGCTTAGTGGGACAAAGAGCGCAGTATTTT. Its translation is CASSLVGQRAQYF.

The chain uses TRBV5-5 and TRBJ2-7; 7 nucleotides agree with TRBD1. Germline CDR1 reads SGHKS; CDR2 reads YYEKEE (reference sequence). V trimming: 5 bases; J trimming: 3 bases; junction bases outside the gene matches: 11. The CDR3 is made up of 15 amino acids. The CDR3 spells CASRSDRVWVYEQYF. The CDR3 bases are TGTGCCAGCAGATCCGACAGGGTTTGGGTCTACGAGCAGTACTTC.

The rearrangement uses TRBV18 and TRBJ2-5, with a tentative D call TRBD2 (6 bases). The CDR3 loop spans 14 amino acids. V lost 3 bases, J lost 5 bases, and 13 bases lay in between. The V gene's germline CDR1 is KGHSH and CDR2 LQKENI. This chain's CDR3 is CASSPPGVRETQYF. The CDR3 bases are TGTGCCAGCTCACCTCCGGGGGTCCGGGAGACCCAGTACTTC.

The rearrangement joins TRBV12-5 to TRBJ2-3; D not resolved. V was trimmed by 4 bases and J by 15 bases, leaving 17 bases between them. CDR3 size: 12 residues. CDR1 is LGHNT, CDR2 FRNRAP, per germline. This CDR3 is CASGSERSGRYF. CDR3 nucleotide sequence: TGTGCTAGTGGTTCGGAAAGATCGGGTCGCTATTTT.

This chain joins TRBV20-1 and TRBJ1-1; D may be TRBD1 (6 bases). The V gene lost 3 bases and the J gene lost 8 bases, with 25 bases spanning the gap. The CDR3 has 16 residues. CDR1 is DFQATT and CDR2 is SNEGSKA in the germline V gene (reference sequence). The CDR3 nucleotides are TGCAGTGCTAGTTCTTTTACCCCCCGGGACAACCAAGAAGCTTTCTTT. It translates to CSASSFTPRDNQEAFF.

Only one count was recorded for this clone. The rearrangement uses TRBV28 and TRBJ1-2; 8 nucleotides agree with TRBD1. Losses at the gene ends were 3 bases for V and 4 bases for J; bases not matched to a gene: 7. The germline V gene encodes CDR1 MDHEN and CDR2 SYDVKM. The CDR3 spans 15 residues. As DNA, the CDR3 is TGTGCCAGCAGTTTTTTGGGACAGGACTCCTATGGCTACACCTTC. Translating it yields CASSFLGQDSYGYTF.

The chain is built from TRBV18 and TRBJ2-5, with D possibly matching TRBD1 (6 bases). Trimming shortened V by 4 bases and J by 1 base, and 13 bases separated the two germline ends. Germline CDR1 reads KGHSH; CDR2 reads LQKENI. This CDR3 is built from 15 residues. DNA of the CDR3: TGTGCCAGCTCACGGACACAGGGAACCCAAGAGACCCAGTACTTC. This encodes CASSRTQGTQETQYF.

The chain couples TRBV5-1 to TRBJ1-2, with a possible D match to TRBD1 (5 bases). Germline loops: CDR1 SGHRS, CDR2 YFSETQ. The CDR3 is 14 residues long. The germline V and J ends were trimmed by 4 bases and 7 bases, with 17 bases remaining between them. CDR3 sequence reads: CASSTTGGRAGYTF. DNA of the CDR3: TGCGCCAGCAGCACCACGGGGGGGAGGGCTGGCTACACCTTC.

The chain carries TRBV2 and TRBJ2-2, with TRBD2 matching over 8 bases. Losses at the gene ends were 1 base for V and 4 bases for J; bases not matched to a gene: 5. CDR1 is SNHLY, CDR2 FYNNEI, per germline. The CDR3 is made up of 16 amino acids. In nucleotides, the CDR3 is TGTGCCAGCAGTGAAGAGACTAGCGCGTTCACCGGGGAGCTGTTTTTT. It yields the protein CASSEETSAFTGELFF.